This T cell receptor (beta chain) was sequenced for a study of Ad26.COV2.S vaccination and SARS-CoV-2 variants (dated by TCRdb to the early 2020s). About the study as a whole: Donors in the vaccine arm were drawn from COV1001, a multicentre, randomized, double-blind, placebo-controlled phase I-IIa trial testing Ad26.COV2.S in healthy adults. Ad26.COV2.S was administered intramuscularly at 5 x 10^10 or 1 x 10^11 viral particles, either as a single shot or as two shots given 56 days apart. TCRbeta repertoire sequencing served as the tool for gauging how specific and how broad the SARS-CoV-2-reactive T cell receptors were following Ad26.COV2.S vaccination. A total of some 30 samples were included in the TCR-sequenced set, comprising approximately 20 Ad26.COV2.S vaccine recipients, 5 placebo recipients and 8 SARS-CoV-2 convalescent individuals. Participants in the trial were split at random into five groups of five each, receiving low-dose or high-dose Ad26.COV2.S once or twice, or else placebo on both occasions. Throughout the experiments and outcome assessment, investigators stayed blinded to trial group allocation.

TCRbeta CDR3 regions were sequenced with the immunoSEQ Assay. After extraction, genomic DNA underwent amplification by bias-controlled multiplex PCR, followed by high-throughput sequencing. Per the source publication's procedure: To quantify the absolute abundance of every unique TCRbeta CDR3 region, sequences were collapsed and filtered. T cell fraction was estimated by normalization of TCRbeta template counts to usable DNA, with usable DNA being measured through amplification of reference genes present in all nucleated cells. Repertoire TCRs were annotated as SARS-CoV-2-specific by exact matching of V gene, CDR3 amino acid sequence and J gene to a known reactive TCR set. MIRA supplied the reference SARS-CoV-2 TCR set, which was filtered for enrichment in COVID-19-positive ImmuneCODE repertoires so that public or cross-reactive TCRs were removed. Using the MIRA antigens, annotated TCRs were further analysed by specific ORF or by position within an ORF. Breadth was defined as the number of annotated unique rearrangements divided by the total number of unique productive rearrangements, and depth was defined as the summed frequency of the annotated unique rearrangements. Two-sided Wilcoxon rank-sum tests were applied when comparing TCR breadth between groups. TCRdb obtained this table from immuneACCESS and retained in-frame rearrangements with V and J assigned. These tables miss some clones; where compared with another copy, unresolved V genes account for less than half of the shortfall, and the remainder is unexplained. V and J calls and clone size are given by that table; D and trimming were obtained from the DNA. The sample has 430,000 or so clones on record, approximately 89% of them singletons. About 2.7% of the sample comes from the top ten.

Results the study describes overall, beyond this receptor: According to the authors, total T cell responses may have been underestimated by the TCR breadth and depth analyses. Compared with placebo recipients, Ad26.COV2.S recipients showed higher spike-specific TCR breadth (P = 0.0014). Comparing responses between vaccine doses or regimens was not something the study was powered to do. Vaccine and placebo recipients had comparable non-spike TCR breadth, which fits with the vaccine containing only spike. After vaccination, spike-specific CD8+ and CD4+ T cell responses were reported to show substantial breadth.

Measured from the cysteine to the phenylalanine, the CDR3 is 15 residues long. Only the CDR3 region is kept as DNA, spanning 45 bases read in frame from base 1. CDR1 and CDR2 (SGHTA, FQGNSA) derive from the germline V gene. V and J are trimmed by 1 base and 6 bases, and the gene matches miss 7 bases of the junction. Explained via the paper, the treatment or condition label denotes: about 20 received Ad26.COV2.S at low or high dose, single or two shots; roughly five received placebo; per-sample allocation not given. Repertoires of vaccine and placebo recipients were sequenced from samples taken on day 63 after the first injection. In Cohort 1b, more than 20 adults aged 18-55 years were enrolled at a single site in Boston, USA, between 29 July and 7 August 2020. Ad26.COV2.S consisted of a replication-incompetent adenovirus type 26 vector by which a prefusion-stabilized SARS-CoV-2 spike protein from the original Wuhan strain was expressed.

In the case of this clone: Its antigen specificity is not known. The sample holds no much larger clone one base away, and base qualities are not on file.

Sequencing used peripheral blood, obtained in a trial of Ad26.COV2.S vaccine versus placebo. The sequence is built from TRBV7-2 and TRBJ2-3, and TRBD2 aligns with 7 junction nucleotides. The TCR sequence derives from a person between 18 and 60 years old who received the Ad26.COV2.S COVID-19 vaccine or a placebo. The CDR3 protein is CASSLEPLAMDTQYF. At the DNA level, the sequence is TGTGCCAGCAGCTTAGAGCCACTAGCGATGGATACGCAGTATTTT.